These 8 T cell receptor beta chains were all obtained from the same sample, sequenced in a study of blood T cells in healthy people across ages. For the second PCR, which ran for roughly 6 to 11 cycles, a sample-barcoded 5' primer and a J-beta primer mix were used. TCRdb called the 5' RACE reads again in MiXCR, with one record for every CDR3 protein. This sample has approximately 730,000 distinct CDR3 sequences, with about 53% found just once. Specimen: blood. These receptors were collected from a man older than 75 in good health.

The J gene is TRBJ2-1, the V gene TRBV7-2; 8 bases fit TRBD2. V dropped 0 bases and J dropped 3; count of bases not matched to a gene: 10. Germline V gene data show CDR1 as SGHTA and CDR2 as FQGNSA. CDR3 length: 18 amino acids. The DNA of the CDR3 is TGTGCCAGCAGCTTAGCGGGGGGTAGCGGGAAAGTCTACAATGAGCAGTTCTTC. It is translated as CASSLAGGSGKVYNEQFF.

V gene TRBV2 combines with J gene TRBJ2-7; TRBD1 matches at 9 bases. Trimming removed 4 bases from V and 3 bases from J; junction bases left unmatched: 4. The germline CDR1 and CDR2 sequences are SNHLY and FYNNEI. CDR3 length: 14 amino acids. In DNA form, the CDR3 reads TGTGCCAGCAGTGGGGACAGGGTTGGCTACGAGCAGTACTTC. It specifies CASSGDRVGYEQYF.

This clonotype was observed a handful of times. This chain joins TRBV12-3 or TRBV12-4 and TRBJ1-5; D uncertain. Trimming left V 6 bases short and J 6 bases short, with 9 bases between. The CDR3 totals 12 residues. The CDR3: CASSSEPQPQHF. The CDR3 DNA sequence: TGTGCCAGCAGCTCCGAGCCTCAGCCCCAGCATTTT.

The chain combines TRBV5-1 with TRBJ2-1, with D tentatively TRBD1 or TRBD2 (5 bases each). The length of the CDR3 is 14 residues. Between the trimmed V and J ends, which lost 0 bases and 6 bases, there was a span of 10 bases. CDR1 and CDR2 (germline): SGHRS, YFSETQ. The CDR3 DNA sequence: TGCGCCAGCAGCTTGGTAAAGGGGACCAATGAGCAGTTCTTC. Amino acid sequence: CASSLVKGTNEQFF.

Details on this clonotype: This may come from a read error, since a much larger clone is one base off. The CDR3 protein is CASSDGTTNEQFF. DNA for the CDR3: TGTGCCAGCAGTGACGGAACTACTAATGAGCAGTTCTTC. The rearrangement uses TRBV6-5 and TRBJ2-1, with unresolved D. Germline V gene data show CDR1 as MNHEY and CDR2 as SVGAGI. With 5 bases removed from V and 7 bases from J, the gap between germline ends came to 12 bases. The CDR3 covers 13 residues.

Many counts were recorded for this clonotype. This chain uses TRBV12-3 or TRBV12-4 with TRBJ2-7; TRBD1 might be the D (5 bases). V was pared by 3 bases and J by 2 bases, with 8 bases between. The CDR3 is made up of 13 amino acids. The CDR3 nucleotides read TGTGCCAGCAGTTTGCAGGGCCCCTACGAGCAGTACTTC. This codes for CASSLQGPYEQYF.

The gene calls are TRBV20-1 and TRBJ2-7; TRBD2 matches at 13 bases. There are 18 residues in the CDR3. In germline, CDR1 is DFQATT, CDR2 SNEGSKA (reference sequence). The V and J ends lost 2 bases and 1 base, in that order; junction bases with no gene match: 11. The CDR3 spells CSARRTSGSFRVSYEQYF. CDR3 nucleotides: TGCAGTGCTAGAAGGACTAGCGGGAGTTTTAGGGTATCCTACGAGCAGTACTTC.

The rearrangement links TRBV5-1 to TRBJ2-1, with 8 bases lining up with TRBD2. Trimming cost V 7 bases and J 4 bases; bases outside gene matches: 13. This CDR3 has 16 amino acids. Germline V gives CDR1 SGHRS, CDR2 YFSETQ. The chain's CDR3 is CASGAGSSGNYNEQFF. CDR3 bases: TGCGCCAGCGGGGCCGGGAGTAGCGGGAATTACAATGAGCAGTTCTTC. Complete variable domain (other parts from reference TRBV5-1 and TRBJ2-1): KAGVTQTPRYLIKTRGQQVTLSCSPISGHRSVSWYQQTPGQGLQFLFEYFSETQRNKGNFPGRFSGRQFSNSRSEMNVSTLELGDSALYLCASGAGSSGNYNEQFFGPGTRLTVL.